The 27 T cell receptor beta chains below come from one sample, sequenced in a study of regulatory T cells in long-lasting Graves disease. The time point: newly diagnosed GD, antithyroid drugs for less than 3 months. Extracted RNA from PBMCs served as the source of the TCR library. Construction of TCR beta libraries relied on iRepertoire HTBI primers and on Arm-PCR targeting CDR3 regions. MiXCR, run by TCRdb on the multiplex PCR reads, gives a single entry per CDR3 protein. The sample has a few hundred thousand distinct CDR3 sequences, about 16% seen once. The sample was also reused in another study, on T cells in Graves' hyperthyroidism and ophthalmopathy.

This specimen consisted of peripheral blood mononuclear cells (PBMCs), obtained at new diagnosis, from a patient treated with antithyroid drugs. These receptors were obtained from a woman in her late teens or twenties with Graves disease.

This clonotype appeared a few times. The CDR3 reads CSARRGNYGYTF. For the CDR3, the DNA is TGCAGTGCTAGACGGGGTAACTATGGCTACACCTTC. The chain carries TRBV20-1 and TRBJ1-2; no firm D call. V lost 2 bases and J 1 base, leaving 5 bases between the germline ends. Germline V lookup: CDR1 DFQATT, CDR2 SNEGSKA (reference sequence). This CDR3 is 12 amino acids long.

The CDR3 region is CASGSLAAFF. The CDR3 bases are TGTGCCAGCGGGTCCCTTGCGGCTTTCTTT. The J gene is TRBJ1-1, the V gene TRBV28, with D hard to call. The CDR3 extends over 10 amino acids. Trimming pared 8 bases from V and 11 bases from J, leaving 12 bases between. Germline V lookup: CDR1 MDHEN, CDR2 SYDVKM.

Comments on this clonotype: One base away lies a much larger clone, so this may be a sequencing read error. The V call is TRBV3-1, the J call TRBJ2-7; TRBD1 aligns across 7 bases. The V and J ends lost 4 bases and 6 bases, in that order; junction bases with no gene match: 15. Germline V gene data show CDR1 as LGHDT and CDR2 as YNNKEL (reference sequence). The CDR3 runs to 16 residues. CDR3 nucleotide sequence: TGTGCCAGCAGCCCGCCACCACAGGGGTCCCGTATCGAGCAGTACTTC. It codes for CASSPPPQGSRIEQYF.

J is TRBJ1-5 and V is TRBV9; D is undetermined. The V end was cut by 2 bases, the J end by 2 bases, with 8 bases between. This CDR3 has 14 residues. Germline V CDR1 and CDR2: SGDLS, YYNGEE. This CDR3 reads CASSVDARNQPQHF. The CDR3 nucleotides are TGTGCCAGCAGCGTGGACGCCCGCAATCAGCCCCAGCATTTT.

This sequence joins TRBV15 and TRBJ1-3; D is unclear. This CDR3 comprises 15 residues. The germline V gene encodes CDR1 LNHNV and CDR2 YYDKDF (reference sequence). V gave up 0 bases and J gave up 1 base, with 7 bases separating them. The CDR3 spells CATSRDFSSGNTIYF. The CDR3 nucleotides read TGTGCCACCAGCAGAGATTTTTCGTCTGGAAACACCATATATTTT.

This clonotype was observed many times. This sequence joins TRBV3-1 and TRBJ2-2, with D tentatively TRBD1 (5 bases). CDR1 is LGHDT, CDR2 YNNKEL, per germline (reference sequence). The CDR3 is made up of 14 amino acids. Trimming stripped 1 base from V and 6 bases from J, with 9 bases between. The CDR3 DNA reads TGTGCCAGCAGCCAAGCAGGGTGGTCCGGGGAGCTGTTTTTT. Its translation is CASSQAGWSGELFF.

This clonotype was seen many times. The J gene is TRBJ2-1, the V gene TRBV7-2; D is perhaps TRBD2 (5 bases). Germline loops: CDR1 SGHTA, CDR2 FQGNSA. V was cut by 1 base and J by 10 bases, with 11 bases left in between. The CDR3 totals 13 residues. CDR3 sequence reads: CASSLGGVKEQFF. Written as DNA, the CDR3 is TGTGCCAGCAGCTTAGGGGGAGTTAAGGAGCAGTTCTTC.

With respect to this clonotype: Mismatch with germline at one junction end may stem from a read error. The CDR3 protein is CANSDSASGSTDTQYF. CDR3 DNA sequence: TGTGCCAACAGTGACTCGGCTAGCGGGAGCACAGATACGCAGTATTTT. The genes are TRBV6-4 and TRBJ2-3; 8 nucleotides match TRBD2. CDR3 length: 16 residues. Germline loops: CDR1 MRHNA, CDR2 SNTAGT.

Details on this clonotype: This may be a read error: a much more frequent sequence differs by one nucleotide. This sequence joins TRBV29-1 and TRBJ1-1; D is undetermined. CDR1 and CDR2 from the germline V gene are SQVTM and ANQGSEA. CDR3 size: 12 residues. V was trimmed by 2 bases and J by 2 bases, leaving 6 bases between them. CDR3 sequence reads: CSVESSNTEAFF. The CDR3 region has the DNA TGCAGCGTTGAATCCAGCAACACTGAAGCTTTCTTT.

The chain is built from TRBV29-1 and TRBJ2-7; D might be TRBD2 (5 bases). The germline CDR1 and CDR2 sequences are SQVTM and ANQGSEA. The CDR3 runs to 13 residues. Trimming stripped 4 bases from V and 0 bases from J, with 10 bases between. The CDR3, as DNA: TGCAGCGTTGTGGTAACTAGCTCCTACGAGCAGTACTTC. This sequence encodes CSVVVTSSYEQYF.

The table lists this clonotype with a few counts. The V gene is TRBV15, the J gene TRBJ1-4; 7 nucleotides match TRBD1. This CDR3 has 16 amino acids. CDR1 and CDR2 (germline): LNHNV, YYDKDF (reference sequence). Trimming at V came to 0 bases and at J to 3 bases, leaving 4 bases not matched to a gene. CDR3 residues: CATSRDRGTANEKLFF. CDR3 sequence (DNA): TGTGCCACCAGCAGAGATCGGGGGACAGCTAATGAAAAACTGTTTTTT.

This clonotype was counted many times. One junction end disagrees with the germline gene, perhaps due to a read error. This chain uses TRBV24-1 with TRBJ2-2, with 9 bases aligning to TRBD2. Per germline, CDR1 KGHDR and CDR2 SFDVKD. This CDR3 is built from 16 residues. The CDR3 region is CATSDAGLAKTGELFF. As DNA, the CDR3 is TGTGCCACCAGTGATGCCGGACTAGCGAAGACCGGGGAGCTGTTTTTT.

The V call is TRBV10-3, the J call TRBJ1-3; no firm D call. Deletions cut 10 bases from V and 0 bases from J, with 16 bases between. This CDR3 is 15 amino acids long. Germline V CDR1 and CDR2: ENHRY, SYGVKD. DNA of the CDR3: TGTGCCACCAGAGGTCAGGAGAGCTCTGGAAACACCATATATTTT. Protein: CATRGQESSGNTIYF.

V gene TRBV5-4 combines with J gene TRBJ2-1; no definite D call. The CDR3 is 14 amino acids. Trimming removed 4 bases at V and 5 bases at J, with 13 bases between. CDR1 and CDR2 (germline): SGHNT, YYREEE (reference sequence). The CDR3 region has the DNA TGTGCCAGCAGCCCCAGCGCACAGAACAATGAGCAGTTCTTC. This translates into CASSPSAQNNEQFF.

The sample holds many counts of this clonotype. This chain joins TRBV12-3 or TRBV12-4 and TRBJ2-1; 7 bases map to TRBD2. The CDR3 sequence is 14 residues long. The V and J ends lost 8 bases and 0 bases, in that order; junction bases with no gene match: 4. CDR3 sequence: CASGRTSSYNEQFF. CDR3 sequence (DNA): TGTGCCAGCGGTCGGACTAGCTCCTACAATGAGCAGTTCTTC.

At least ten counts were recorded for this clonotype. The chain couples TRBV6-5 to TRBJ1-2, with a weak D call TRBD1 (6 bases). Germline V CDR1 and CDR2: MNHEY, SVGAGI. V lost 2 bases, J lost 5 bases, and 18 bases lay in between. The CDR3 sequence is 16 residues long. The CDR3, as DNA: TGTGCCAGCAGTTACAAAGGAGGGGGGAGAAATTATGGCTACACCTTC. This translates into CASSYKGGGRNYGYTF.

There are many counts of this clonotype. CDR3 nucleotides: TGTGCCTGGAGTGGAGGGGACGGTATTGTGCAGTACTTC. Protein product: CAWSGGDGIVQYF. The chain employs TRBV30 and TRBJ2-7; D assignment may be TRBD1 or TRBD2 (5 bases each). V was cut by 1 base and J by 9 bases, with 16 bases left in between. CDR1 is GTSNPN and CDR2 is SVGIG in the germline V gene (reference sequence). CDR3 length: 13 amino acids.

This clonotype came up many times. The rearrangement joins TRBV2 to TRBJ2-1; no clear D gene. CDR1 and CDR2 (germline): SNHLY, FYNNEI. The CDR3 sequence is 11 residues long. Trimming pared 5 bases from V and 8 bases from J, leaving 7 bases between. The chain's CDR3 is CASSQVDEQFF. The CDR3 DNA is TGTGCCAGCAGTCAGGTGGATGAGCAGTTCTTC.

This clonotype was seen more than once but under ten times. The chain couples TRBV19 to TRBJ1-1; D may be TRBD1 (5 bases). Germline lookup yields CDR1 LNHDA and CDR2 SQIVND (reference sequence). The CDR3 consists of 15 residues. The ends were cut back, 3 bases at V and 1 base at J, with 12 bases in the middle. The chain's CDR3 is CASSMSGPENTEAFF. As DNA, the CDR3 is TGTGCCAGTAGTATGTCGGGGCCCGAGAACACTGAAGCTTTCTTT. The whole variable domain, remainder taken from reference TRBV19 and TRBJ1-1, is DGGITQSPKYLFRKEGQNVTLSCEQNLNHDAMYWYRQDPGQGLRLIYYSQIVNDFQKGDIAEGYSVSREKKESFPLTVTSAQKNPTAFYLCASSMSGPENTEAFFGQGTRLTVV.

This clonotype was detected many times. V and J are TRBV13 and TRBJ2-3; D is uncertain. Trimming took off 2 bases at V and 1 base at J, with 10 bases between the two ends. CDR1 PRHDT and CDR2 FYEKMQ come from the germline V gene (reference sequence). The CDR3 has 15 amino acids. CDR3 amino acids: CASSLYGKGTDTQYF. The CDR3 DNA reads TGTGCCAGCAGCTTATATGGGAAGGGCACAGATACGCAGTATTTT.

This clonotype showed up many times. The V gene is TRBV20-1, the J gene TRBJ2-3, with TRBD1 matching over 7 bases. The ends lost 1 base at V and 6 bases at J; junction bases unmatched: 13. The V gene's germline CDR1 is DFQATT and CDR2 SNEGSKA (reference sequence). The CDR3 is 16 amino acids. The CDR3 loop is CSARGAPGGLEDTQYF. The CDR3 nucleotides read TGCAGTGCTAGAGGGGCTCCAGGGGGTCTCGAGGATACGCAGTATTTT.

This clonotype was recorded many times. The chain has TRBV9 and TRBJ2-1; TRBD2 matches 9 bases. Trimming took 3 bases from V and 6 from J; bases not matched to a gene: 7. This CDR3 region has 15 residues. The germline gives CDR1 SGDLS, CDR2 YYNGEE. The CDR3 protein is CASSARGTSSNEQFF. The CDR3 DNA sequence: TGTGCCAGCAGCGCTAGGGGGACTAGCAGCAATGAGCAGTTCTTC.

This clonotype was counted a few times. The chain uses TRBV14 and TRBJ2-7; D is unresolved. This CDR3 region has 15 residues. V lost 0 bases, J lost 5 bases, and 14 bases lay in between. CDR1 SGHDN and CDR2 FVKESK come from the germline V gene. The CDR3 loop is CASSQDKHINHEQYF. CDR3 DNA: TGTGCCAGCAGCCAAGATAAACATATCAACCACGAGCAGTACTTC.

Ten or more counts support this clonotype. V usage is TRBV2 and J usage is TRBJ1-6; 7 bases agree with TRBD1. Looked up from germline, CDR1 is SNHLY and CDR2 is FYNNEI. V lost 5 bases and J lost 7; bases outside the gene matches: 11. The CDR3 totals 16 residues. CDR3 amino acids: CASSFLQGTGNSPLHF. DNA for the CDR3: TGTGCCAGCAGTTTTCTACAGGGGACCGGGAATTCACCCCTCCACTTT.

This clonotype was observed many times. V and J are TRBV3-1 and TRBJ1-4; D may be TRBD1 (5 bases). CDR1 and CDR2 (germline): LGHDT, YNNKEL (reference sequence). The CDR3 runs to 18 residues. The ends were cut back, 4 bases at V and 4 bases at J, with 22 bases in the middle. CDR3 loop: CASSPALGQGRNNEKLFF. The CDR3 bases are TGTGCCAGCAGCCCCGCTCTGGGCCAGGGACGGAATAATGAAAAACTGTTTTTT. Full variable domain (rest looked up from reference TRBV3-1 and TRBJ1-4): DTAVSQTPKYLVTQMGNDKSIKCEQNLGHDTMYWYKQDSKKFLKIMFSYNNKELIINETVPNRFSPKSPDKAHLNLHINSLELGDSAVYFCASSPALGQGRNNEKLFFGSGTQLSVL.

This rearrangement joins TRBV6-9 to TRBJ1-5, with D possibly TRBD1 on 5 matching bases. Trimming removed 3 bases at V and 1 base at J, with 10 bases between. Germline assignment: CDR1 MNHGY and CDR2 SVAAGI. The CDR3 totals 15 residues. For the CDR3, the DNA is TGTGCCAGCAGTTACTCCAGGGCAAGCAATCAGCCCCAGCATTTT. Its translation is CASSYSRASNQPQHF.

This clonotype was observed many times. A junction boundary mismatches the germline segment, possibly from a read error. V gene TRBV5-1 combines with J gene TRBJ2-7; D is uncertain. The CDR3 consists of 14 residues. Per germline, CDR1 SGHRS and CDR2 YFSETQ. CDR3 loop: CASSLSSSSSEQYF. Here the CDR3 DNA reads TGCGCCAGCAGCTTGAGCAGCTCGTCCTCCGAGCAGTACTTC.